This TCR beta chain was captured by sequencing in a study of T cell responses to AZD1222 COVID-19 vaccine. The V end was cut by 8 bases, the J end by 7 bases, with 19 bases between. This CDR3 region has 14 residues. The V gene's germline CDR1 is SEHNR and CDR2 FQNEAQ (reference sequence). Clones were read by immunoSEQ multiplex PCR, and TCRdb kept only the in-frame ones, dropping some. The sample shows fewer than 300,000 clones, roughly 93% of them seen only once. The sequence was obtained from an adult in good health. J is TRBJ2-3 and V is TRBV7-9, with D possibly TRBD2 on 7 matching bases. The specimen comprised peripheral blood, sampled on day 0 of AZD1222 vaccination. The CDR3 reads CASRRMEGGNTQYF. In DNA form, the CDR3 reads TGTGCCAGCCGAAGGATGGAGGGGGGGAATACGCAGTATTTT.